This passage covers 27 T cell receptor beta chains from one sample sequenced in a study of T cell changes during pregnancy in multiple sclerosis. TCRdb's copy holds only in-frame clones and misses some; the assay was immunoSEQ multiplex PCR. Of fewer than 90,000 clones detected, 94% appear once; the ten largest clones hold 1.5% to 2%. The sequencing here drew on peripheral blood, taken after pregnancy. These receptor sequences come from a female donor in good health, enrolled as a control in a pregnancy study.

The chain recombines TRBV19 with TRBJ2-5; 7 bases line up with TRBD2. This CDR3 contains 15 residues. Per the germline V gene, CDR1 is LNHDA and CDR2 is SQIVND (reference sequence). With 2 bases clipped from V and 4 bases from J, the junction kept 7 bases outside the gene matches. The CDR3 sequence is CASSIIAGVGETQYF. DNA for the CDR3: TGTGCCAGTAGTATAATAGCGGGTGTAGGAGAGACCCAGTACTTC.

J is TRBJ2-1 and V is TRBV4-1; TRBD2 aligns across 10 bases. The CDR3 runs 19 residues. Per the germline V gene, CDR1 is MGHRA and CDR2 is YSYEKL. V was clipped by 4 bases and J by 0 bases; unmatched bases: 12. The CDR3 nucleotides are TGCGCCAGCAGCCTCCGAGACAGCGGGAGGGTTCACTCCTACAATGAGCAGTTCTTC. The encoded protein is CASSLRDSGRVHSYNEQFF.

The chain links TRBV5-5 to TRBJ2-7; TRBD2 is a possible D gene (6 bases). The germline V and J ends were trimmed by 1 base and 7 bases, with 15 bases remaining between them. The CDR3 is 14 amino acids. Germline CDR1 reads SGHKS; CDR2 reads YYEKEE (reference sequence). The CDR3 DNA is TGTGCCAGCAGCTTGTGGACCTCCGGGGGAGAGCAGTACTTC. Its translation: CASSLWTSGGEQYF.

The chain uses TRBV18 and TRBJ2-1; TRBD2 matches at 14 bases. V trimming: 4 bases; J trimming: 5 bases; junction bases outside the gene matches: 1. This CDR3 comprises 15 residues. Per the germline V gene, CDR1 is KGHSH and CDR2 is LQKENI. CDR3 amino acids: CASSQGLAGDNEQFF. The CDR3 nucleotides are TGTGCCAGCTCACAGGGACTAGCGGGAGACAATGAGCAGTTCTTC.

Here the CDR3 DNA reads TGTGCCAGTAGTGCGAGCGGGAGAGGCGAGCAGTACTTC. Protein: CASSASGRGEQYF. The chain has TRBV19 and TRBJ2-7, with TRBD2 identical over 8 bases. Germline values: CDR1 LNHDA, CDR2 SQIVND (reference sequence). This CDR3 is built from 13 residues. The trim removed 5 bases at V and 6 bases at J, leaving 6 bases unmatched.

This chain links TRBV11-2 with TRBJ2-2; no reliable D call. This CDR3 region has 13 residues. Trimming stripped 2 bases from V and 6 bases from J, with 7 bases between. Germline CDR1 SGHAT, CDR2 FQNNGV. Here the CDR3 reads CASSLILSGELFF. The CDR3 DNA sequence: TGTGCCAGCAGCTTAATTTTATCCGGGGAGCTGTTTTTT.

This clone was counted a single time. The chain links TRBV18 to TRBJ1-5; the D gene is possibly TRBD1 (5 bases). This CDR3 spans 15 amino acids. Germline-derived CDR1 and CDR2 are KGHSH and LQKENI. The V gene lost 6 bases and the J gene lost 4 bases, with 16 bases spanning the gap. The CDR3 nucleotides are TGTGCCAGCTCCCCAACATCGGACAAGAATCAGCCCCAGCATTTT. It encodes CASSPTSDKNQPQHF.

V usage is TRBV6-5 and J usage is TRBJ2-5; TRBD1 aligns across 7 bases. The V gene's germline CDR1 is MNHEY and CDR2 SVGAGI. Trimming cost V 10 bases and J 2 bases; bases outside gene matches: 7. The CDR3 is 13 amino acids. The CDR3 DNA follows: TGTGCCACCCTGGGGGACAGTCAAGAGACCCAGTACTTC. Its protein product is CATLGDSQETQYF.

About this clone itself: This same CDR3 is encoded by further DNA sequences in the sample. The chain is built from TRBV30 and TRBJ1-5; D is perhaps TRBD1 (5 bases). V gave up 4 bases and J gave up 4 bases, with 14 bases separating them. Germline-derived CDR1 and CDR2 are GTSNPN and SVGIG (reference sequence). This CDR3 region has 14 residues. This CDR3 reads CAWTPGGGNQPQHF. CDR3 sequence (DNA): TGTGCCTGGACTCCCGGGGGGGGGAATCAGCCCCAGCATTTT.

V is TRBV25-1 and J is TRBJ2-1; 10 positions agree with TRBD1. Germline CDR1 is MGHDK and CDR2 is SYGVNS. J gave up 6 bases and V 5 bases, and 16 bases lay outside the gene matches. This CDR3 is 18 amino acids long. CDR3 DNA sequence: TGTGCCAGCAGTTATGACCCGGGGGGGGGACAGGGGCCCAATGAGCAGTTCTTC. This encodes CASSYDPGGGQGPNEQFF.

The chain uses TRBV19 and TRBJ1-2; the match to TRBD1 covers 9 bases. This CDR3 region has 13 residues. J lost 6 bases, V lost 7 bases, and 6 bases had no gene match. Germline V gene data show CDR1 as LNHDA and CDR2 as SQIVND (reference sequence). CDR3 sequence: CASTIQGANGYTF. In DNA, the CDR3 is TGTGCCAGTACCATACAGGGGGCGAATGGCTACACCTTC. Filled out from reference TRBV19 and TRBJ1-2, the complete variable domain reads DGGITQSPKYLFRKEGQNVTLSCEQNLNHDAMYWYRQDPGQGLRLIYYSQIVNDFQKGDIAEGYSVSREKKESFPLTVTSAQKNPTAFYLCASTIQGANGYTFGSGTRLTVV.

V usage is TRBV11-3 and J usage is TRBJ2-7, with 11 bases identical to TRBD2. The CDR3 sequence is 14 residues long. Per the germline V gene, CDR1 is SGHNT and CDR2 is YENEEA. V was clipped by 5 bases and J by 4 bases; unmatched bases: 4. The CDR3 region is CASSPGTSGYEQYF. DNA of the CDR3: TGTGCCAGCAGCCCGGGGACTAGCGGTTACGAGCAGTACTTC.

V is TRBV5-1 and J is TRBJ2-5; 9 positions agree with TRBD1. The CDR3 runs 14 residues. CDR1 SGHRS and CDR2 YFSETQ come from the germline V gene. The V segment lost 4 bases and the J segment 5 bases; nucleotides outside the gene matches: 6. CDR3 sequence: CASSPGQGLETQYF. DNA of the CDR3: TGCGCCAGCAGCCCCGGACAGGGGCTCGAGACCCAGTACTTC.

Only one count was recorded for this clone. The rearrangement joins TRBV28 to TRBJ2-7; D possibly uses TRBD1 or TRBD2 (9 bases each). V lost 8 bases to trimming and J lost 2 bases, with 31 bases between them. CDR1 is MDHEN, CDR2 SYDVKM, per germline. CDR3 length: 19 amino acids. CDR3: CASGTGLLGSGSRTYEQYF. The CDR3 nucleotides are TGTGCCAGCGGGACAGGGCTCTTGGGTAGCGGGAGTCGAACCTACGAGCAGTACTTC.

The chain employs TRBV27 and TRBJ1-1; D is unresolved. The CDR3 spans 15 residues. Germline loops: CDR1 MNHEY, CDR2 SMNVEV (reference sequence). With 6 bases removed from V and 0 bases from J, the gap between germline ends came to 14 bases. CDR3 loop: CASSPRGTMNTEAFF. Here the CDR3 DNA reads TGTGCCAGCAGCCCTCGGGGTACCATGAACACTGAAGCTTTCTTT.

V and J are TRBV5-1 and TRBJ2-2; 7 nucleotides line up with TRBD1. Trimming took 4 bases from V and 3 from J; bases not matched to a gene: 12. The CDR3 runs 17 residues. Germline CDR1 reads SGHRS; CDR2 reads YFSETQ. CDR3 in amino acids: CASSPGARQGDTGELFF. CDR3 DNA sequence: TGCGCCAGCAGCCCGGGCGCGCGACAGGGCGACACCGGGGAGCTGTTTTTT.

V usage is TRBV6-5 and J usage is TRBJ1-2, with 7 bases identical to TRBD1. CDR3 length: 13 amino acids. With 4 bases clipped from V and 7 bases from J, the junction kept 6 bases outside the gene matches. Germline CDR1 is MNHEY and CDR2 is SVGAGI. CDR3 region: CASSSTGTVGYTF. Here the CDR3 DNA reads TGTGCCAGCAGTTCTACCGGGACAGTTGGCTACACCTTC.

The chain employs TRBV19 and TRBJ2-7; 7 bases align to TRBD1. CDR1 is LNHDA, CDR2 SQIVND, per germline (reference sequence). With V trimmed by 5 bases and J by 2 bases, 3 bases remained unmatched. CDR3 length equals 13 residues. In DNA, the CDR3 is TGTGCCAGTAGTCTCACAGGGGCCTACGAGCAGTACTTC. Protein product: CASSLTGAYEQYF. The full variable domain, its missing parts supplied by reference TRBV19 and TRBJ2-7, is DGGITQSPKYLFRKEGQNVTLSCEQNLNHDAMYWYRQDPGQGLRLIYYSQIVNDFQKGDIAEGYSVSREKKESFPLTVTSAQKNPTAFYLCASSLTGAYEQYFGPGTRLTVT.

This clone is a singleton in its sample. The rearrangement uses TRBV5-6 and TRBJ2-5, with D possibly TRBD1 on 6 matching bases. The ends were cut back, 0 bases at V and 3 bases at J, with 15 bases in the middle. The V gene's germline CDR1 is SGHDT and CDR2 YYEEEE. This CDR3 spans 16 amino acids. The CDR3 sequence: CASSLGLQGKEETQYF. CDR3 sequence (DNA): TGTGCCAGCAGCTTGGGCCTACAGGGAAAGGAAGAGACCCAGTACTTC.

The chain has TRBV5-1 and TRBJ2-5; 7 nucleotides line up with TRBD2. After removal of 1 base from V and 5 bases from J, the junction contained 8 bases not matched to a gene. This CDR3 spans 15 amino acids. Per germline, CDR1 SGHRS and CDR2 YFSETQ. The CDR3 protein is CASSLNTAGRETQYF. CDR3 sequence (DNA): TGCGCCAGCAGCTTGAACACAGCGGGAAGGGAGACCCAGTACTTC.

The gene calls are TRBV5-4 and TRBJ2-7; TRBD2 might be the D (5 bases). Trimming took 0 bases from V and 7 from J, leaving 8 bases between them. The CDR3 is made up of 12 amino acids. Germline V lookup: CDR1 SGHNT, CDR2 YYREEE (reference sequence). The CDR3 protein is CASSLGPGEQYF. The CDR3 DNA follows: TGTGCCAGCAGCTTGGGACCGGGAGAGCAGTACTTC. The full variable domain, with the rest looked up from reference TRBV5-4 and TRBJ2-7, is ETGVTQSPTHLIKTRGQQVTLRCSSQSGHNTVSWYQQALGQGPQFIFQYYREEENGRGNFPPRFSGLQFPNYSSELNVNALELDDSALYLCASSLGPGEQYFGPGTRLTVT.

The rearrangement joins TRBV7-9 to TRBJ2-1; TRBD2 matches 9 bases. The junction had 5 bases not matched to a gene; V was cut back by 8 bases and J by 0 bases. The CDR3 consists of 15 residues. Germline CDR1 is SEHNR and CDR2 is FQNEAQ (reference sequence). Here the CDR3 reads CASRRAGGSYNEQFF. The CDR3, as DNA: TGTGCCAGCCGTAGAGCGGGAGGCTCCTACAATGAGCAGTTCTTC.

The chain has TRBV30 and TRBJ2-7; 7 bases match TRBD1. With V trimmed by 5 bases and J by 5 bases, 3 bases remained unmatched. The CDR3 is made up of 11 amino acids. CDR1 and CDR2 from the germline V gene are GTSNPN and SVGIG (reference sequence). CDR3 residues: CAWGTVHEQYF. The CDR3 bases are TGTGCCTGGGGGACAGTTCACGAGCAGTACTTC.

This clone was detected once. Here the CDR3 DNA reads TGTGCCACCAGGGACAGGAGGAATGAAAAACTGTTTTTT. It codes for CATRDRRNEKLFF. The chain uses TRBV19 and TRBJ1-4; 8 bases align to TRBD1. Germline V gene data show CDR1 as LNHDA and CDR2 as SQIVND (reference sequence). V dropped 10 bases and J dropped 5; count of bases not matched to a gene: 6. The CDR3 loop spans 13 amino acids. The whole variable domain, remainder taken from reference TRBV19 and TRBJ1-4, is DGGITQSPKYLFRKEGQNVTLSCEQNLNHDAMYWYRQDPGQGLRLIYYSQIVNDFQKGDIAEGYSVSREKKESFPLTVTSAQKNPTAFYLCATRDRRNEKLFFGSGTQLSVL.

The CDR3 DNA follows: TGTGCCAGTTGGGAGGCGGGACAGGAATGGTCCCAGCATTTT. This codes for CASWEAGQEWSQHF. This chain uses TRBV28 with TRBJ1-5; 8 bases fit TRBD1. The CDR3 totals 14 residues. Per germline, CDR1 MDHEN and CDR2 SYDVKM. The V and J ends lost 9 bases and 11 bases, in that order; junction bases with no gene match: 15.

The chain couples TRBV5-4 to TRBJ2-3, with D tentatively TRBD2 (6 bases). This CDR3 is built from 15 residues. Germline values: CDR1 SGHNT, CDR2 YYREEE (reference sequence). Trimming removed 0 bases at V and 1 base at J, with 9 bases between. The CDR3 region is CASSLGGEGTDTQYF. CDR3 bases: TGTGCCAGCAGCTTGGGGGGGGAGGGCACAGATACGCAGTATTTT.

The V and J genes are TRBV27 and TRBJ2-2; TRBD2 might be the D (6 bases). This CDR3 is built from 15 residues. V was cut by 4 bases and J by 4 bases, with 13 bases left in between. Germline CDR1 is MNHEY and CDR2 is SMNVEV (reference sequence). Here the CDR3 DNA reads TGTGCCAGCAGTTCGGACTATAAGCCCACCGGGGAGCTGTTTTTT. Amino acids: CASSSDYKPTGELFF.